This TCR beta chain was retrieved from a study of blood T cell repertoires in COVID-19. Study at large: Sites across the United States, Italy and Spain contributed samples from acute and convalescent COVID-19.

This CDR3 spans 15 amino acids. The V end lost 5 bases, the J end lost 5 bases, and 13 bases lay between the germline ends. CDR1 and CDR2 from the germline V gene are LNHDA and SQIVND (reference sequence). Cohort allocation depended upon clinical history that participants reported. Per the authors' pipeline: Estimation of nucleated cell counts was performed using reference gene primer amplification. The protocol was immunoSEQ multiplex PCR, while the TCRdb copy is restricted to in-frame clones and leaves out a portion. That table supplies the V and J calls and clone size; D and trimming were determined from the DNA. Of about 240,000 clones listed, around 87% are singletons.

Material: PBMCs or T cells enriched from blood (not recorded which). This chain joins TRBV19 and TRBJ1-6, with D perhaps TRBD1 (5 bases). The receptor comes from a woman aged 40-49 years with acute COVID-19. The CDR3 nucleotides are TGTGCCAGTAGTTCGCTCGGGGGAGATAATTCACCCCTCCACTTT. Its protein is CASSSLGGDNSPLHF.